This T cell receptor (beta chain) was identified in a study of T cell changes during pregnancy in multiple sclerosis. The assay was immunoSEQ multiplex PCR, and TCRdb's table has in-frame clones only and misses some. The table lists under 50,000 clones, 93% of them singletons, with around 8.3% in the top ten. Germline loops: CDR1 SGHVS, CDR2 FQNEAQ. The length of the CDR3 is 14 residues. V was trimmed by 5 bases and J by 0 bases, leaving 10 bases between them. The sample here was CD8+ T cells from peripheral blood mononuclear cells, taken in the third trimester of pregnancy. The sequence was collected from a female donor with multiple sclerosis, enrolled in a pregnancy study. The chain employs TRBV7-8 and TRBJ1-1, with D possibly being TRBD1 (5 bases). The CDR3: CASSKDSMNTEAFF. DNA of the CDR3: TGTGCCAGCAGCAAAGACAGCATGAACACTGAAGCTTTCTTT.